A single sample gave rise to the 14 T cell receptor beta chains below, sequenced in a study of T cells in Graves' hyperthyroidism and ophthalmopathy. What was amplified from RNA transcripts were TCR beta CDR3 regions. The HTBI primer set served for first-round RT-PCR of the TCR CDR3. MiXCR, applied by TCRdb to the multiplex PCR reads, yields one record per CDR3 protein. The data show hundreds of thousands of distinct CDR3 sequences, 12% to 15% seen once. Sequencing was done on a sample of blood. Receptors originate from a woman in her thirties or forties with Graves' hyperthyroidism.

Many counts were recorded for this clonotype. V is TRBV28 and J is TRBJ2-1; 12 nucleotides line up with TRBD2. Germline CDR1 and CDR2: MDHEN and SYDVKM. CDR3 length: 15 residues. V shed 6 bases, J shed 6 bases, and the junction held 6 bases outside the gene matches. The CDR3, as DNA: TGTGCCAGCAGCCCGGGGGGACTAGCGGGCAATGAGCAGTTCTTC. It translates to CASSPGGLAGNEQFF.

This clonotype was seen at least ten times. The chain combines TRBV29-1 with TRBJ2-3; 9 bases are shared with TRBD1. V shed 7 bases, J shed 0 bases, and the junction held 5 bases outside the gene matches. The CDR3 is 14 residues long. The germline V gene encodes CDR1 SQVTM and CDR2 ANQGSEA. CDR3 DNA sequence: TGCAGCGGGACAGGGGACACTAGCACAGATACGCAGTATTTT. It translates to CSGTGDTSTDTQYF.

The chain recombines TRBV19 with TRBJ2-2; 7 bases match TRBD1. This CDR3 has 15 residues. V lost 3 bases, J lost 6 bases, and 7 bases stayed unmatched. From germline, CDR1 is LNHDA and CDR2 SQIVND (reference sequence). CDR3 sequence reads: CASSISGQSAGELFF. The CDR3 DNA is TGTGCCAGTAGTATCTCGGGACAGAGTGCCGGGGAGCTGTTTTTT.

CDR3 nucleotide sequence: TGCAGTGCCGTCGTTGAAGGGACAGGGGTGGGCTACACCTTC. Translated: CSAVVEGTGVGYTF. The genes are TRBV20-1 and TRBJ1-2; TRBD1 matches at 10 bases. Germline loops: CDR1 DFQATT, CDR2 SNEGSKA (reference sequence). CDR3 size: 14 residues. The trim removed 6 bases at V and 8 bases at J, leaving 12 bases unmatched.

This clonotype was seen repeatedly, ten times or more. J is TRBJ1-1 and V is TRBV10-3; a possible D gene is TRBD1 (5 bases). This CDR3 contains 13 residues. Trimming stripped 4 bases from V and 3 bases from J, with 9 bases between. Germline V CDR1 and CDR2: ENHRY, SYGVKD. The CDR3 DNA is TGTGCCATCAGTGGAATACAGGACACTGAAGCTTTCTTT. Its protein product is CAISGIQDTEAFF.

This clonotype was counted many times. In DNA form, the CDR3 reads TGTGCCAGCTCACCACCGGAGGGGGGGCGCCGGACTGAAGCTTTCTTT. Its protein product is CASSPPEGGRRTEAFF. The chain uses TRBV18 and TRBJ1-1; D perhaps matches TRBD1 (6 bases). The germline V gene has CDR1 KGHSH and CDR2 LQKENI. The CDR3 is made up of 16 amino acids. V lost 0 bases and J lost 5, with 16 bases in between.

Comment on this clonotype: A clone one base away is much larger, so this may be a read error. Likely a read error: the CDR3 ends without its conserved phenylalanine or tryptophan. This chain uses TRBV5-1 with TRBJ2-1, with TRBD2 identical over 10 bases. This CDR3 is built from 16 residues. The germline V gene has CDR1 SGHRS and CDR2 YFSETQ. The V segment lost 4 bases and the J segment 5 bases; nucleotides outside the gene matches: 9. CDR3 sequence reads: CASSLWTSGPNNEQFV. The DNA for the CDR3 is TGCGCCAGCAGCCTCTGGACTAGCGGACCCAACAATGAGCAGTTCGTC.

V and J are TRBV5-1 and TRBJ2-5; 10 positions match TRBD2. The CDR3 length is 13 residues. V gave up 9 bases and J gave up 1 base; unmatched junction bases: 3. Germline V gives CDR1 SGHRS, CDR2 YFSETQ. The CDR3 protein is CATRTSGQETQYF. For the CDR3, the DNA is TGCGCCACCAGGACTAGCGGCCAAGAGACCCAGTACTTC.

The table lists this clonotype with many counts. The chain recombines TRBV28 with TRBJ2-7; 8 bases are a match to TRBD2. CDR3 size: 15 residues. Germline CDR1 MDHEN, CDR2 SYDVKM. V trimming: 8 bases; J trimming: 4 bases; junction bases outside the gene matches: 13. The CDR3 DNA is TGTGCCAGCCTGTCGGTCGGGACTAGTTCGTACGAGCAGTACTTC. This sequence encodes CASLSVGTSSYEQYF.

In this sample, this clonotype turned up a few times. The chain links TRBV3-1 to TRBJ1-3, with TRBD1 matching over 7 bases. The CDR3 spans 15 residues. CDR1 and CDR2 (germline): LGHDT, YNNKEL (reference sequence). The V gene end was trimmed by 1 base and the J gene end by 3 bases; junction bases not matched to a gene: 3. This CDR3 reads CASSQGAGGGNTIYF. The CDR3 DNA reads TGTGCCAGCAGCCAAGGGGCAGGGGGTGGAAACACCATATATTTT.

As concerns this clonotype: A much larger clone lies one base from this, so it may be a read error. This chain uses TRBV12-3 or TRBV12-4 with TRBJ2-5, with D tentatively TRBD1 or TRBD2 (5 bases each). V lost 4 bases and J 5 bases, leaving 14 bases between the germline ends. The CDR3 covers 14 residues. CDR3 loop: CASSSRIGTETQYF. The CDR3 region has the DNA TGTGCCAGCAGTTCGAGGATAGGGACGGAGACCCAGTACTTC.

This clonotype was observed many times. The chain uses TRBV12-3 or TRBV12-4 and TRBJ2-7; D is undetermined. This CDR3 has 12 amino acids. With 3 bases removed from V and 0 bases from J, the gap between germline ends came to 3 bases. CDR3 coding DNA: TGTGCCAGCAGTTTCGCCTCCTACGAGCAGTACTTC. It is translated as CASSFASYEQYF.

This clonotype was seen at least ten times. The chain recombines TRBV2 with TRBJ1-5; 7 bases agree with TRBD1. The CDR3 consists of 13 residues. CDR1 is SNHLY, CDR2 FYNNEI, per germline. The V gene end was trimmed by 8 bases and the J gene end by 3 bases; junction bases not matched to a gene: 4. In nucleotides, the CDR3 is TGTGCCAGCCGGGACAGCAACAATCAGCCCCAGCATTTT. Translation gives CASRDSNNQPQHF. The full variable domain, completed using reference TRBV2 and TRBJ1-5, is EPEVTQTPSHQVTQMGQEVILRCVPISNHLYFYWYRQILGQKVEFLVSFYNNEISEKSEIFDDQFSVERPDGSNFTLKIRSTKLEDSAMYFCASRDSNNQPQHFGDGTRLSIL.

This clonotype was recorded at least ten times. J is TRBJ2-3 and V is TRBV7-9; D may be TRBD2 (6 bases). Per the germline V gene, CDR1 is SEHNR and CDR2 is FQNEAQ (reference sequence). The CDR3 extends over 15 amino acids. V was cut by 4 bases and J by 2 bases, with 13 bases left in between. The CDR3 reads CASSSYGLITDTQYF. Written as DNA, the CDR3 is TGTGCCAGCAGCTCCTACGGACTAATCACAGATACGCAGTATTTT.